This TCR beta chain was identified during a study of T cells after yellow fever vaccination. Across the whole study: Libraries from low-cell-number fractions were prepared with the SMART-Seq v4 Ultra Low Input RNA kit. Study-level findings and limits: Abundant clonotypes from the bulk population could have been carried over as contaminants into FACS-sorted repertoires.

The CDR3 runs to 14 residues. Germline-derived CDR1 and CDR2 are MNHEY and SVGAGI. The germline V and J ends were trimmed by 2 bases and 3 bases, with 5 bases remaining between them. TCRdb redid the calling of the 5' RACE reads with MiXCR, one entry per CDR3 protein. The table shows some 99,000 distinct CDR3 sequences, with around 5.8% occurring only once. This clonotype was observed a few times. Its target is not known. The clonotype originates from a man aged 18 to 29 who received the YFV17D yellow fever vaccine. The source was CD8+ T cells sorted from PBMCs, collected 10 days after the yellow fever booster vaccination. The chain carries TRBV6-5 and TRBJ1-6, with D unresolved. As DNA, the CDR3 is TGTGCCAGCAGTTACGGCGGCTATAATTCACCCCTCCACTTT. It encodes CASSYGGYNSPLHF.